The 17 T cell receptor beta chains presented below share a single source sample, sequenced in a study of blood T cells in healthy people across ages. Primers used in a second PCR of about 7 to 12 cycles were a sample-barcoded 5' primer and a J-beta primer mix. TCRdb reanalysed the 5' RACE reads using MiXCR and keeps one entry per CDR3 protein. The sample shows around 800,000 distinct CDR3 sequences, 46% of them seen only once. The specimen was blood. The receptors were gathered from a man older than 75 in good health.

V and J are TRBV25-1 and TRBJ2-1; 8 bases agree with TRBD2. CDR1 is MGHDK, CDR2 SYGVNS, per germline. This CDR3 has 14 residues. Trimming cost V 5 bases and J 13 bases; bases outside gene matches: 13. The CDR3 nucleotides read TGTGCCAGCAGTACAGCGGGAGTTGCAGAGACCCAGTTCTTC. It translates to CASSTAGVAETQFF.

This clonotype was seen only a few times. V and J are TRBV18 and TRBJ2-6; the match to TRBD2 covers 9 bases. In germline, CDR1 is KGHSH, CDR2 LQKENI. This CDR3 has 19 amino acids. With 3 bases clipped from V and 3 bases from J, the junction kept 12 bases outside the gene matches. The CDR3 bases are TGTGCCAGCTCACCTGCCCCGGGGACTAGCCTAAGTGGGGCCAACGTCCTGACTTTC. The encoded protein is CASSPAPGTSLSGANVLTF.

The chain links TRBV28 to TRBJ2-2, with 12 positions matching TRBD2. Losses at the gene ends were 8 bases for V and 2 bases for J; bases not matched to a gene: 9. Germline CDR1 and CDR2: MDHEN and SYDVKM. CDR3 length equals 17 residues. CDR3 nucleotide sequence: TGTGCCAGCCGAGAAGCGGGACTAGCGGGCAACACCGGGGAGCTGTTTTTT. This gives the protein CASREAGLAGNTGELFF.

As DNA, the CDR3 is TGTGCCAGCAGCTTATTCACTGAGGGTGAGCAGTTCTTC. It translates to CASSLFTEGEQFF. The V and J genes are TRBV11-1 and TRBJ2-1; TRBD2 is a possible D gene (5 bases). Trimming pared 2 bases from V and 9 bases from J, leaving 11 bases between. Germline assignment: CDR1 SGHAT and CDR2 FQDESV (reference sequence). The CDR3 is made up of 13 amino acids.

This clonotype was counted only a few times. The rearrangement uses TRBV5-1 and TRBJ2-5, with D perhaps assigned TRBD1 or TRBD2 (7 bases each). Germline V gene data show CDR1 as SGHRS and CDR2 as YFSETQ. Trimming left V 1 base short and J 3 bases short, with 13 bases between. CDR3 length: 15 residues. The CDR3 reads CASSLPTGREETQYF. The CDR3 coding sequence is TGCGCCAGCAGCTTGCCGACAGGGAGGGAAGAGACCCAGTACTTC.

Only a few counts were recorded for this clonotype. The chain uses TRBV2 and TRBJ1-2; tentatively, D is TRBD1 (5 bases). Trimming left V 8 bases short and J 5 bases short, with 21 bases between. The CDR3 loop spans 15 amino acids. CDR1 and CDR2 (germline): SNHLY, FYNNEI. CDR3 sequence: CASGTDSEGLYGYTF. As DNA, the CDR3 is TGTGCCAGCGGGACTGACTCTGAAGGATTATATGGCTACACCTTC. The variable domain in full, with the rest retrieved from reference TRBV2 and TRBJ1-2, is EPEVTQTPSHQVTQMGQEVILRCVPISNHLYFYWYRQILGQKVEFLVSFYNNEISEKSEIFDDQFSVERPDGSNFTLKIRSTKLEDSAMYFCASGTDSEGLYGYTFGSGTRLTVV.

This clonotype appeared many times. The chain combines TRBV18 with TRBJ2-5, with D possibly being TRBD1 (5 bases). The V gene lost 3 bases and the J gene lost 5 bases, with 13 bases spanning the gap. The germline V gene has CDR1 KGHSH and CDR2 LQKENI. The CDR3 runs to 14 residues. The CDR3 sequence: CASSPQGLLETQYF. The CDR3, as DNA: TGTGCCAGCTCACCCCAGGGTCTGTTGGAGACCCAGTACTTC. The variable domain in full, with the rest retrieved from reference TRBV18 and TRBJ2-5, is NAGVMQNPRHLVRRRGQEARLRCSPMKGHSHVYWYRQLPEEGLKFMVYLQKENIIDESGMPKERFSAEFPKEGPSILRIQQVVRGDSAAYFCASSPQGLLETQYFGPGTRLLVL.

In this sample, this clonotype turned up a few times. The V call is TRBV29-1, the J call TRBJ2-7; D uncertain. Germline loops: CDR1 SQVTM, CDR2 ANQGSEA. Trimming left V 7 bases short and J 2 bases short, with 12 bases between. CDR3 length: 12 residues. Here the CDR3 reads CSGRSLTYEQYF. The DNA of the CDR3 is TGCAGCGGACGGAGCTTAACCTACGAGCAGTACTTC.

Only a few counts were recorded for this clonotype. The chain employs TRBV29-1 and TRBJ2-1; possible D gene TRBD2, 6 bases. Germline-derived CDR1 and CDR2 are SQVTM and ANQGSEA. The V end was cut by 6 bases, the J end by 0 bases, with 15 bases between. The CDR3 is made up of 15 amino acids. CDR3 bases: TGCAGCGTCCTAAGTGGGGGGAGCTCCTACAATGAGCAGTTCTTC. Protein: CSVLSGGSSYNEQFF.

This clonotype was seen at least ten times. Germline and junction disagree at one end, which may indicate a read error. The CDR3 region has the DNA TGTGCCAGCAGCTTAGCTGGGTACGAGCAGTACTTC. Translation: CASSLAGYEQYF. This sequence joins TRBV12-3 or TRBV12-4 and TRBJ2-7; D call uncertain. This CDR3 spans 12 amino acids.

On this clonotype: Sequence at one end of the junction differs from germline and may be a read error. V gene TRBV12-3 or TRBV12-4 combines with J gene TRBJ2-1; D is unclear. The CDR3 spans 13 residues. CDR3 bases: TGTGCCAGCAGTTTATACCCCTACGATGAGCAGTTCTTC. This codes for CASSLYPYDEQFF.

The chain has TRBV6-1 and TRBJ2-5; possible D gene TRBD1, 5 bases. The V end lost 4 bases, the J end lost 5 bases, and 14 bases lay between the germline ends. The CDR3 totals 14 residues. Germline CDR1 reads MNHNS; CDR2 reads SASEGT. This CDR3 reads CASSARTPPETQYF. CDR3 coding DNA: TGTGCCAGCAGTGCTAGGACACCTCCGGAGACCCAGTACTTC.

Notes on this clonotype: A single base separates this from a much larger clone, so it may be a read error. The chain is built from TRBV5-1 and TRBJ1-2; 10 bases are a match to TRBD1. Germline CDR1 reads SGHRS; CDR2 reads YFSETQ. This CDR3 contains 15 residues. The CDR3 region is CASSYGTDRGSGCTF. The CDR3 region has the DNA TGCGCCAGCAGCTATGGAACGGACAGGGGGTCTGGCTGCACCTTC.

This clonotype was picked up a small number of times. The DNA of the CDR3 is TGTGCCAGCAGGACAGGGGGGTCGGATACGCAGTATTTT. The encoded protein is CASRTGGSDTQYF. This rearrangement joins TRBV7-2 to TRBJ2-3; 9 nucleotides match TRBD1. J lost 6 bases, V lost 6 bases, and 4 bases had no gene match. Per germline, CDR1 SGHTA and CDR2 FQGNSA. The CDR3 length is 13 residues.

The V and J genes are TRBV5-6 and TRBJ2-5, with 7 positions matching TRBD2. The CDR3 extends over 17 amino acids. Germline CDR1 SGHDT, CDR2 YYEEEE. V lost 1 base and J lost 4; bases outside the gene matches: 13. The CDR3 here is CASSLRREYRVGETQYF. The DNA of the CDR3 is TGTGCCAGCAGCTTGCGGCGGGAGTATCGAGTGGGAGAGACCCAGTACTTC.

V usage is TRBV7-2 and J usage is TRBJ2-3; TRBD2 aligns across 14 bases. The CDR3 consists of 16 residues. Germline CDR1 reads SGHTA; CDR2 reads FQGNSA. V shed 4 bases and J 4 bases; nucleotides not matched to a gene: 4. This CDR3 is CASSSGLAGASDTQYF. CDR3 sequence (DNA): TGTGCCAGCAGCTCGGGACTAGCGGGAGCTTCAGATACGCAGTATTTT.

The gene calls are TRBV5-1 and TRBJ1-5, with a tentative D call TRBD1 (6 bases). The CDR3 length is 14 residues. Trimming pared 5 bases from V and 0 bases from J, leaving 9 bases between. CDR1 and CDR2 from the germline V gene are SGHRS and YFSETQ. Written as DNA, the CDR3 is TGCGCCAGCAGGATGGACAGTAGCAATCAGCCCCAGCATTTT. Translated, it gives CASRMDSSNQPQHF.